This T cell receptor (beta chain) came from a study of prognosis after radiotherapy for stage I lung cancer. Across the whole study: Roughly 14 patients presented with newly diagnosed primary stage I lung tumors, and five carried oligometastatic NSCLC following surgical resection of the primary tumor. Distant metastases after radiotherapy occurred in a handful of patients at a median of around seven months; 15 showed no significant progression.

Study outcomes and limitations: Before stereotactic body radiation therapy the median unique TCR clone count was roughly 9,200, and afterwards it fell to approximately 6,900. Some patients went on to develop distant metastases. Their Shannon entropy after stereotactic body radiation therapy was lower, and its change from baseline was also lower.

This clonotype was counted many times. Its antigen remains unidentified. Two-round multiplex PCR, the amplification method, yielded TCR beta CDR3 from genomic DNA. Primers were specific to each TRBV and TRBJ gene in first-round PCR. From the multiplex PCR reads, TCRdb called clonotypes with MiXCR, one entry per CDR3 protein. This table holds 25,000 to 30,000 distinct CDR3 sequences, 35% to 50% found once. This CDR3 is 16 amino acids long. Per the germline V gene, CDR1 is SGHAT and CDR2 is FQNNGV. V lost 0 bases and J lost 0, with 9 bases in between. This sequence was found in a donor over 45 with non-small cell lung cancer. Sequencing used PBMCs, obtained before or after stereotactic body radiation therapy (not recorded which). This chain connects TRBV11-2 to TRBJ2-1, with D perhaps being TRBD1 or TRBD2 (6 bases each). CDR3 bases: TGTGCCAGCAGCTTAGAGCCGGGGGCCTCCTACAATGAGCAGTTCTTC. Translated: CASSLEPGASYNEQFF.